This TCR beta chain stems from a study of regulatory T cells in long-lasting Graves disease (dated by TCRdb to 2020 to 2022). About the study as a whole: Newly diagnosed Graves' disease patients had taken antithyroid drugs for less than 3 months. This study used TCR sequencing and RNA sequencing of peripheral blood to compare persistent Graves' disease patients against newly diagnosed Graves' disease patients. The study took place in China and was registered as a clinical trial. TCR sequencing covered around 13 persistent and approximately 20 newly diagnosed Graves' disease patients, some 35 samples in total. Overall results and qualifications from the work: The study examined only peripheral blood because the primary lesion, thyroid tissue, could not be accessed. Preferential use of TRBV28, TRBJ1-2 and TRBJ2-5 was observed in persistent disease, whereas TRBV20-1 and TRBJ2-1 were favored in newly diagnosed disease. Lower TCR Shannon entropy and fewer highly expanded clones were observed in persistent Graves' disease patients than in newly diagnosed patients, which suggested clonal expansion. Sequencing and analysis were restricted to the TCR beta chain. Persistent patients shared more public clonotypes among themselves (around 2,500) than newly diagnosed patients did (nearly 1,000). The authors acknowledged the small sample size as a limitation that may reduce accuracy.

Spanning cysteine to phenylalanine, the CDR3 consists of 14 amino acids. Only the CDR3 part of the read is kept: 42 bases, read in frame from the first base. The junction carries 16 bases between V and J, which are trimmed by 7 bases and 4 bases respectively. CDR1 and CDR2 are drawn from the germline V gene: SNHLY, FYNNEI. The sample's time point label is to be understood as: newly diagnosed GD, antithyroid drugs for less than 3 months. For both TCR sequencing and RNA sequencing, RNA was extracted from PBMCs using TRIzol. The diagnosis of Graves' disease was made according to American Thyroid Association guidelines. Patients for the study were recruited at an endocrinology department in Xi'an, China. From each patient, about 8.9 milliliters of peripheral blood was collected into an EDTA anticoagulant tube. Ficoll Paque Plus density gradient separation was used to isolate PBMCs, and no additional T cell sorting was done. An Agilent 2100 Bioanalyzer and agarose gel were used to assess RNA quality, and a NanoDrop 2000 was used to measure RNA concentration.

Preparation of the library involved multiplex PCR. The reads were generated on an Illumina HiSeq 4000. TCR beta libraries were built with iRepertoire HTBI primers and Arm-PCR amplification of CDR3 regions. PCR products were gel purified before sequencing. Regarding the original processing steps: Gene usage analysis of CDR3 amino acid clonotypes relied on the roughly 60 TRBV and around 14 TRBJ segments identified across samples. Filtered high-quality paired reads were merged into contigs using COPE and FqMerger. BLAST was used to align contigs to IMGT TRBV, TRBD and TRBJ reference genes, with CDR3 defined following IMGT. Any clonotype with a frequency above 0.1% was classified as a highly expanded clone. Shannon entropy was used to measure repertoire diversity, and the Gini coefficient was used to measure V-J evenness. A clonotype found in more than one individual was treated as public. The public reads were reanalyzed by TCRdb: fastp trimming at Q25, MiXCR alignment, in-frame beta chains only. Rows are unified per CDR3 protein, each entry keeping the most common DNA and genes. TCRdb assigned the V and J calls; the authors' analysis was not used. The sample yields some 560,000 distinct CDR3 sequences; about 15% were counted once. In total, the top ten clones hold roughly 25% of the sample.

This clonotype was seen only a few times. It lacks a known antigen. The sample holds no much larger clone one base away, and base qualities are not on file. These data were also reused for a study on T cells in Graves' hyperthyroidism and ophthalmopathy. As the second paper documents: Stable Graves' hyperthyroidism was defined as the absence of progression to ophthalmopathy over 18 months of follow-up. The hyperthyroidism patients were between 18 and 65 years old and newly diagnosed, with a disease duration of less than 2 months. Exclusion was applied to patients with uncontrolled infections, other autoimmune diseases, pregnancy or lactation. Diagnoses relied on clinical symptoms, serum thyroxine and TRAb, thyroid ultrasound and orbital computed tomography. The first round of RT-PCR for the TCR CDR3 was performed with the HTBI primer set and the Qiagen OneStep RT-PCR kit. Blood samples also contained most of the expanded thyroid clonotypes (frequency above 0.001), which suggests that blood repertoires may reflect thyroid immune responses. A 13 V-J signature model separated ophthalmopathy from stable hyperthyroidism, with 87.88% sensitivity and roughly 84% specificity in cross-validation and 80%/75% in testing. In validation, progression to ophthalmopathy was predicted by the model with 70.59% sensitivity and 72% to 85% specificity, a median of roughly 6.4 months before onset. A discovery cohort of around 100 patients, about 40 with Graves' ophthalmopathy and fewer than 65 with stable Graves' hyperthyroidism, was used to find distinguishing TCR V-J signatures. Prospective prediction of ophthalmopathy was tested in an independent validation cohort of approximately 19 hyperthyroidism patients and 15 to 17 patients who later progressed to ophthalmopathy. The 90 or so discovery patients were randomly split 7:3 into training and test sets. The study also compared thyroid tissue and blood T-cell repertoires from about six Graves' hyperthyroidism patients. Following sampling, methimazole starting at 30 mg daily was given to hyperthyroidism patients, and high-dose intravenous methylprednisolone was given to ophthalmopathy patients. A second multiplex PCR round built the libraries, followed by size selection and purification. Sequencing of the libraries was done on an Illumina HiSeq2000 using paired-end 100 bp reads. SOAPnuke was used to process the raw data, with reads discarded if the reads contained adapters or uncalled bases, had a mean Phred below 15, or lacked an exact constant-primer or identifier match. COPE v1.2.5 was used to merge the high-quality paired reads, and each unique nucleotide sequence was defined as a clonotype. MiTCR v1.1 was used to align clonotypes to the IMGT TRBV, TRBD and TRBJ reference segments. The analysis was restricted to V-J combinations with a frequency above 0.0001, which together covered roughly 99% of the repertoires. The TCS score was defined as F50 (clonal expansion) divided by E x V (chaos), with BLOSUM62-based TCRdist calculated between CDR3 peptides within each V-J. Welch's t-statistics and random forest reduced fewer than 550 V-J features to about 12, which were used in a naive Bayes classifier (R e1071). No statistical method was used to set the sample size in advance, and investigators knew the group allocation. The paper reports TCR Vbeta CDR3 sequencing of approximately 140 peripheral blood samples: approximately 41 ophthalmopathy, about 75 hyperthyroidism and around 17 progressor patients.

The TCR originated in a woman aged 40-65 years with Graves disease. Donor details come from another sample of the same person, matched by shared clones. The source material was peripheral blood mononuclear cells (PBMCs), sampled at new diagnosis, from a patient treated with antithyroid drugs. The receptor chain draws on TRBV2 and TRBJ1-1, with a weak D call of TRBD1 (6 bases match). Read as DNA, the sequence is TGTGCCAGCAAACCTACAGGGACGAGCACTGAAGCTTTCTTT. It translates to CASKPTGTSTEAFF.